These 12 T cell receptor beta chains were all obtained from the same sample, sequenced in a study of beta chain features in type 1 diabetes. Expressed TCRB transcripts got sequenced, as all isolated RNA was reverse transcribed. The repertoire was sequenced with immunoSEQ multiplex PCR; TCRdb's copy has only in-frame clones and lacks some. Among around 12,000 clones listed, more than 40% were seen once. Material for sequencing was stem cell memory CD4+ T cells from blood. The receptors come from a man aged 18-30 years in good health.

The chain combines TRBV7-3 with TRBJ2-4, with D perhaps matching TRBD1 (6 bases). The CDR3 totals 13 residues. CDR1 is SGHTA, CDR2 FQGTGA, per germline. Trimming shortened V by 5 bases and J by 5 bases, and 10 bases separated the two germline ends. The CDR3 sequence is CASSARTENIQYF. As DNA, the CDR3 is TGTGCCAGCAGCGCGAGGACAGAAAACATTCAGTACTTC. Complete variable domain (other parts from reference TRBV7-3 and TRBJ2-4): GAGVSQTPSNKVTEKGKYVELRCDPISGHTALYWYRQSLGQGPEFLIYFQGTGAADDSGLPNDRFFAVRPEGSVSTLKIQRTERGDSAVYLCASSARTENIQYFGAGTRLSVL.

The chain has TRBV27 and TRBJ2-7; the D gene is possibly TRBD2 (6 bases). Trimming shortened V by 0 bases and J by 4 bases, and 13 bases separated the two germline ends. CDR3 length: 15 residues. Germline CDR1 reads MNHEY; CDR2 reads SMNVEV (reference sequence). CDR3 nucleotide sequence: TGTGCCAGCAGTTTATCTCCCGCAGGGAGGTACGAGCAGTACTTC. Translated, it gives CASSLSPAGRYEQYF.

The rearrangement joins TRBV7-2 to TRBJ2-3; 8 bases fit TRBD2. The CDR3 runs 17 residues. Germline assignment: CDR1 SGHTA and CDR2 FQGNSA. With V trimmed by 5 bases and J by 2 bases, 12 bases remained unmatched. CDR3 DNA sequence: TGTGCCAGCAGCCTACCTATAGCGGGGCCGTACACAGATACGCAGTATTTT. Its protein product is CASSLPIAGPYTDTQYF.

The chain recombines TRBV6-5 with TRBJ2-7; D might be TRBD2 (5 bases). The CDR3 is 12 residues long. Between the trimmed V and J ends, which lost 8 bases and 2 bases, there was a span of 10 bases. CDR1 is MNHEY and CDR2 is SVGAGI in the germline V gene. In DNA form, the CDR3 reads TGTGCCAGCGGAGGCGATGCCTACGAGCAGTACTTC. It translates to CASGGDAYEQYF.

The chain carries TRBV28 and TRBJ2-7, with a tentative D call TRBD1 (6 bases). The germline gives CDR1 MDHEN, CDR2 SYDVKM. Trimming pared 6 bases from V and 0 bases from J, leaving 15 bases between. The CDR3 runs to 15 residues. CDR3 DNA: TGTGCCAGCAGGGGGGCCCCCGGCGGCTCCTACGAGCAGTACTTC. It encodes CASRGAPGGSYEQYF. The entire variable domain, with the rest obtained from reference TRBV28 and TRBJ2-7, is as follows: DVKVTQSSRYLVKRTGEKVFLECVQDMDHENMFWYRQDPGLGLRLIYFSYDVKMKEKGDIPEGYSVSREKKERFSLILESASTNQTSMYLCASRGAPGGSYEQYFGPGTRLTVT.

The chain employs TRBV7-2 and TRBJ2-7, with D maybe TRBD1 (5 bases). In germline, CDR1 is SGHTA, CDR2 FQGNSA. This CDR3 has 15 residues. Trimming pared 2 bases from V and 2 bases from J, leaving 13 bases between. As DNA, the CDR3 is TGTGCCAGCAGCTTATCCATAACAGGAGCCTACGAGCAGTACTTC. Its translation is CASSLSITGAYEQYF.

The chain carries TRBV27 and TRBJ2-1, with TRBD2 as a possible D gene (5 bases). The V gene's germline CDR1 is MNHEY and CDR2 SMNVEV (reference sequence). The ends were cut back, 7 bases at V and 0 bases at J, with 22 bases in the middle. The CDR3 has 18 amino acids. CDR3 sequence (DNA): TGTGCCAGCATAGGCGAGGAGAGAGGGCGCCCCTCCTACAATGAGCAGTTCTTC. Amino acid sequence: CASIGEERGRPSYNEQFF.

This clone was observed a few times. The rearrangement joins TRBV2 to TRBJ1-1; D possibly corresponds to TRBD1 (6 bases). Trimming took 1 base from V and 0 from J, leaving 9 bases between them. Germline V gene lookup returns CDR1 SNHLY and CDR2 FYNNEI. CDR3 length equals 15 residues. DNA for the CDR3: TGTGCCAGCAGTGAAGTGGGGACAATGAACACTGAAGCTTTCTTT. This codes for CASSEVGTMNTEAFF.

This clone was observed a single time. CDR3 loop: CASSFAGYQETQYF. The CDR3 DNA reads TGTGCCAGCAGCTTCGCAGGGTACCAAGAGACCCAGTACTTC. The chain has TRBV7-2 and TRBJ2-5, with D possibly TRBD1 on 5 matching bases. Per the germline V gene, CDR1 is SGHTA and CDR2 is FQGNSA. The ends were cut back, 3 bases at V and 0 bases at J, with 8 bases in the middle. This CDR3 has 14 amino acids. Filled out from reference TRBV7-2 and TRBJ2-5, the complete variable domain reads GAGVSQSPSNKVTEKGKDVELRCDPISGHTALYWYRQSLGQGLEFLIYFQGNSAPDKSGLPSDRFSAERTGGSVSTLTIQRTQQEDSAVYLCASSFAGYQETQYFGPGTRLLVL.

The V gene is TRBV9, the J gene TRBJ1-1; 10 nucleotides line up with TRBD1. The germline V gene encodes CDR1 SGDLS and CDR2 YYNGEE. V was pared by 2 bases and J by 4 bases, with 5 bases of the junction left unmatched. CDR3 length: 15 residues. The CDR3 DNA reads TGTGCCAGCAGCGTCCCCGGGACAGGGGCCACTGAAGCTTTCTTT. It specifies CASSVPGTGATEAFF.

The chain recombines TRBV10-3 with TRBJ2-5; 9 bases align to TRBD1. Judging by the DNA end, TRBJ2-7 fits better; the J call may be wrong. Germline V gene lookup returns CDR1 ENHRY and CDR2 SYGVKD. This CDR3 is built from 13 residues. The CDR3 DNA is TGTGCCATCAGTGAAGGGACAGGGCTCGAGCAGTACTTC. This encodes CAISEGTGLEQYF.

The rearrangement joins TRBV4-3 to TRBJ1-4, with TRBD1 identical over 7 bases. The junction had 7 bases not matched to a gene; V was cut back by 1 base and J by 8 bases. The CDR3 length is 15 residues. Germline V gene sequence: CDR1 LGHNA, CDR2 YSLEER. The chain's CDR3 is CASSQGRGELEKLFF. As DNA, the CDR3 is TGCGCCAGCAGCCAAGGCAGGGGGGAATTAGAAAAACTGTTTTTT.